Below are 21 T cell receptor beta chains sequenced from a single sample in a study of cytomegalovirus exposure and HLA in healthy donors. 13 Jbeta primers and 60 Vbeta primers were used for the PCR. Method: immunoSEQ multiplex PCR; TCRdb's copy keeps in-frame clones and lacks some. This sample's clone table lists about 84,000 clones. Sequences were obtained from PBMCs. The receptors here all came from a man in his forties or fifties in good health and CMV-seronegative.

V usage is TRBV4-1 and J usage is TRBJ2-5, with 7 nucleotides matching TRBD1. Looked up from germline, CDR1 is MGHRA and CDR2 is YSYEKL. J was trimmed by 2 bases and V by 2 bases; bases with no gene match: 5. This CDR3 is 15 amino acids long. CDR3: CASSQRDSTQETQYF. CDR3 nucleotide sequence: TGCGCCAGCAGCCAACGGGACAGTACGCAAGAGACCCAGTACTTC.

In DNA, the CDR3 is TGTGCCAGCAGTTCTCAGGGGGCATTTGGAAACACCATATATTTT. It translates to CASSSQGAFGNTIYF. The chain joins TRBV28 to TRBJ1-3; 8 bases align to TRBD1. This CDR3 region has 15 residues. Germline V gene sequence: CDR1 MDHEN, CDR2 SYDVKM. Losses at the gene ends were 4 bases for V and 3 bases for J; bases not matched to a gene: 5. The full variable domain, completed using reference TRBV28 and TRBJ1-3, is DVKVTQSSRYLVKRTGEKVFLECVQDMDHENMFWYRQDPGLGLRLIYFSYDVKMKEKGDIPEGYSVSREKKERFSLILESASTNQTSMYLCASSSQGAFGNTIYFGEGSWLTVV.

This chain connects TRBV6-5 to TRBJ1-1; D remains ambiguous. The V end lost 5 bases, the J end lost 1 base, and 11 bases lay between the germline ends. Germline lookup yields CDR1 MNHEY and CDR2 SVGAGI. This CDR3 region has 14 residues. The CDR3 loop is CASSLLGGNTEAFF. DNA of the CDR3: TGTGCCAGCAGTCTCCTCGGAGGGAACACTGAAGCTTTCTTT.

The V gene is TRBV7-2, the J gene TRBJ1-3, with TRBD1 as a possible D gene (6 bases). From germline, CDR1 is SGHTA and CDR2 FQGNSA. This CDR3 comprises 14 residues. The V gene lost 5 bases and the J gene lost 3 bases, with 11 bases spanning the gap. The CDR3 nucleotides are TGTGCCAGCAGCCAAAGACAGGTTGGAAACACCATATATTTT. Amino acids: CASSQRQVGNTIYF.

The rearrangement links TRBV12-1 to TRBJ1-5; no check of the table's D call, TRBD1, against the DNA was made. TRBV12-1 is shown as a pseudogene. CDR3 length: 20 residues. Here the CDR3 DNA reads TGTGCCAGCAGCCCCTCGTCCCCCCCGGCAGGTTCCTTTAGCAATCAGCCCCAGCATTTT. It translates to CASSPSSPPAGSFSNQPQHF.

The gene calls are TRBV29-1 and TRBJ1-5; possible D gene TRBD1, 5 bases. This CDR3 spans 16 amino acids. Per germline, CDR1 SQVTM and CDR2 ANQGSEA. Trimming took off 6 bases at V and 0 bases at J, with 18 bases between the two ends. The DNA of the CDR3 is TGCAGCGTCCGTTGGGCAAGACAGCATAGCAATCAGCCCCAGCATTTT. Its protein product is CSVRWARQHSNQPQHF.

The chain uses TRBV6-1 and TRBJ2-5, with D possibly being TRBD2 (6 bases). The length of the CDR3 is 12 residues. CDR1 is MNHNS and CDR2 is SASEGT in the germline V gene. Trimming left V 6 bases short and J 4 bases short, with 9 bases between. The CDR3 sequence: CASRGTRETQYF. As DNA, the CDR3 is TGTGCCAGCAGGGGGACTCGAGAGACCCAGTACTTC.

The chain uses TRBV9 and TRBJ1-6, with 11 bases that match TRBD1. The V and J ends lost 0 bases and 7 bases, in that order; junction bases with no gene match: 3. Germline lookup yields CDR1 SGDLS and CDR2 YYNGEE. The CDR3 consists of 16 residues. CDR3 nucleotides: TGTGCCAGCAGCGTAGAAGGGACAGGGGGGAATTCACCCCTCCACTTT. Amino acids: CASSVEGTGGNSPLHF.

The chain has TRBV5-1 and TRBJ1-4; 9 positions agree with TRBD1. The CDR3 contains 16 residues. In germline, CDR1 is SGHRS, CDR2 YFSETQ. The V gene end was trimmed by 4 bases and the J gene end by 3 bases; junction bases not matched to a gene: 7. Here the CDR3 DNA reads TGCGCCAGCAGCCCCGGGACAGGGCCCCCTAATGAAAAACTGTTTTTT. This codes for CASSPGTGPPNEKLFF.

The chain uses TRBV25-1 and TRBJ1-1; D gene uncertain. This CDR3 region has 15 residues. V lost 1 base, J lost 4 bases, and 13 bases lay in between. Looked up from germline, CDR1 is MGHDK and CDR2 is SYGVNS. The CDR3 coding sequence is TGTGCCAGCAGTGAATCGGGCAAGCGGGGCACTGAAGCTTTCTTT. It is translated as CASSESGKRGTEAFF.

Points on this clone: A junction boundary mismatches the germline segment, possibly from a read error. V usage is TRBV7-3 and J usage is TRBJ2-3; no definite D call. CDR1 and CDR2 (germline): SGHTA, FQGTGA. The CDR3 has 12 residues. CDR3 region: CASSLDTDTQYF. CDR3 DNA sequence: TGTGCCAGCAGCTTAGACACAGATACCCAGTATTTT.

In nucleotides, the CDR3 is TGTGCCACGAGTCCGGGACAGGGGTGGAACACTGAAGCTTTCTTT. Translation gives CATSPGQGWNTEAFF. The chain joins TRBV19 to TRBJ1-1; the match to TRBD1 covers 10 bases. CDR3 length equals 15 residues. Germline assignment: CDR1 LNHDA and CDR2 SQIVND (reference sequence). Germline trimming cut 10 bases from V and 1 base from J; bases unmatched to any gene: 9. The complete variable domain, with remaining parts taken from reference TRBV19 and TRBJ1-1, reads DGGITQSPKYLFRKEGQNVTLSCEQNLNHDAMYWYRQDPGQGLRLIYYSQIVNDFQKGDIAEGYSVSREKKESFPLTVTSAQKNPTAFYLCATSPGQGWNTEAFFGQGTRLTVV.

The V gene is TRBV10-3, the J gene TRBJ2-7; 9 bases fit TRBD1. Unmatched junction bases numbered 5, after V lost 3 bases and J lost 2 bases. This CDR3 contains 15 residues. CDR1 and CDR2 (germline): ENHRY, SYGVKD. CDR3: CAISDLTGGAYEQYF. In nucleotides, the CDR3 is TGTGCCATCAGTGACTTGACAGGGGGTGCCTACGAGCAGTACTTC.

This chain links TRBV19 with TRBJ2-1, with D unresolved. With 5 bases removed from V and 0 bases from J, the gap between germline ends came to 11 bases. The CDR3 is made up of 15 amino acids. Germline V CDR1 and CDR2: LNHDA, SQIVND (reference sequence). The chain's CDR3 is CASSVQPYSYNEQFF. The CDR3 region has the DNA TGTGCCAGTAGTGTACAGCCGTACTCCTACAATGAGCAGTTCTTC.

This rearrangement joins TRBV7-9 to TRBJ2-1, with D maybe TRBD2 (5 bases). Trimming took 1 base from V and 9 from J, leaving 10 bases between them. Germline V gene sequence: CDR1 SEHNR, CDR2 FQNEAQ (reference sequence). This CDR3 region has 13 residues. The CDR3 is CASSLEVGVEQFF. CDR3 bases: TGTGCCAGCAGCTTAGAAGTCGGGGTTGAGCAGTTCTTC.

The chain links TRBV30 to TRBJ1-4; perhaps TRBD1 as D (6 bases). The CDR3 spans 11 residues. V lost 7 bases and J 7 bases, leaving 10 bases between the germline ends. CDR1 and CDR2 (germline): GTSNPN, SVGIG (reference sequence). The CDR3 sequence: CASLGGEKLFF. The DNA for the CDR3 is TGTGCCTCCTTAGGGGGTGAAAAACTGTTTTTT.

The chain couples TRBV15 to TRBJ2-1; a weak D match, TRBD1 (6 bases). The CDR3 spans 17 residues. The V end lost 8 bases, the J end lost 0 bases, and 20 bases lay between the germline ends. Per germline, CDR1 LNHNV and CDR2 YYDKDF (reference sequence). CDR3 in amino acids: CATGPTGHLSSYNEQFF. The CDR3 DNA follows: TGTGCCACCGGACCCACGGGACACCTGAGCTCCTACAATGAGCAGTTCTTC. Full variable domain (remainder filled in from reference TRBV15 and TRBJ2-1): DAMVIQNPRYQVTQFGKPVTLSCSQTLNHNVMYWYQQKSSQAPKLLFHYYDKDFNNEADTPDNFQSRRPNTSFCFLDIRSPGLGDTAMYLCATGPTGHLSSYNEQFFGPGTRLTVL.

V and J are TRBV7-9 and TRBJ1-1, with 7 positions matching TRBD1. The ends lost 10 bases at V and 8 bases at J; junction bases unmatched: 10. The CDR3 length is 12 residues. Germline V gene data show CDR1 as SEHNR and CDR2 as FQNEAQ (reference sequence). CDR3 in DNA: TGTGCCACCCTGCACCAGACAGGGGAAGCTTTCTTT. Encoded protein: CATLHQTGEAFF. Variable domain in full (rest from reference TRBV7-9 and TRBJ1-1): DTGVSQNPRHKITKRGQNVTFRCDPISEHNRLYWYRQTLGQGPEFLTYFQNEAQLEKSRLLSDRFSAERPKGSFSTLEIQRTEQGDSAMYLCATLHQTGEAFFGQGTRLTVV.

CDR3 region: CASSRRTGTGTGELFF. CDR3 DNA: TGTGCCAGCAGCCGGAGGACAGGCACAGGGACCGGGGAGCTGTTTTTT. The rearrangement uses TRBV11-3 and TRBJ2-2; 7 nucleotides agree with TRBD1. Germline lookup yields CDR1 SGHNT and CDR2 YENEEA. J gave up 5 bases and V 5 bases, and 11 bases lay outside the gene matches. The CDR3 has 16 amino acids.

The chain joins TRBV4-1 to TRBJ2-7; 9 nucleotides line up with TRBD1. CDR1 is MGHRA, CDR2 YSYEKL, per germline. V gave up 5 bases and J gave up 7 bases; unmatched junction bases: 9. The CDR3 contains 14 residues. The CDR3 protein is CASSVYRGPQEQYF. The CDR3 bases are TGCGCCAGCAGCGTCTACAGGGGGCCTCAGGAGCAGTACTTC.

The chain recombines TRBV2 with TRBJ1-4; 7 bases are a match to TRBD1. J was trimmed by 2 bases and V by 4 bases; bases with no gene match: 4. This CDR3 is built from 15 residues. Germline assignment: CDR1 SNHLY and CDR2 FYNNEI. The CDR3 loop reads CASSAGQLTNEKLFF. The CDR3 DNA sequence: TGTGCCAGCAGTGCGGGACAGCTGACTAATGAAAAACTGTTTTTT.